One sample yielded the 9 T cell receptor beta chains listed below, sequenced in a study of T cells in Graves' hyperthyroidism and ophthalmopathy (dated by TCRdb to 2018 to 2020). The library was generated by multiplex PCR. TCRdb lists the instrument as Illumina HiSeq 2000. The TCR beta CDR3 regions were amplified from RNA transcripts. For the first round of RT-PCR on the TCR CDR3, the HTBI primer set was used together with the Qiagen OneStep RT-PCR kit. The raw public reads went through TCRdb reprocessing: fastp at Q25, MiXCR clone calling, in-frame beta chains kept. For every CDR3 protein sequence, its rows merge into one entry that carries the most common genes and DNA. This sample comprises about 420,000 distinct CDR3 sequences, roughly an eighth of them detected only once. 4% to 6.5% of the sample is held by the ten biggest clonotypes. Sequencing used blood. These receptors all stem from a woman aged 18-29 years with Graves' hyperthyroidism.

This clonotype was seen repeatedly, ten times or more. J is TRBJ1-1 and V is TRBV6-1; 7 nucleotides match TRBD1. V lost 5 bases to trimming and J lost 3 bases; unmatched junction nucleotides: 9. Germline CDR1 and CDR2: MNHNS and SASEGT. CDR3 length equals 15 residues. CDR3 bases: TGTGCCAGCAGTAACCCGAGGGGGCGAGACACTGAAGCTTTCTTT. It translates to CASSNPRGRDTEAFF.

The chain joins TRBV18 to TRBJ2-1, with 7 bases that match TRBD2. CDR3 length equals 15 residues. CDR1 and CDR2 (germline): KGHSH, LQKENI. J was trimmed by 5 bases and V by 6 bases; bases with no gene match: 10. CDR3 loop: CASSYRNGRNNEQFF. The DNA for the CDR3 is TGTGCCAGCTCCTACCGGAACGGGAGGAACAATGAGCAGTTCTTC.

This clonotype was seen many times. The rearrangement uses TRBV28 and TRBJ2-7; TRBD2 matches 11 bases. CDR1 is MDHEN, CDR2 SYDVKM, per germline. Germline trimming cut 6 bases from V and 4 bases from J; bases unmatched to any gene: 8. The CDR3 runs to 15 residues. The CDR3 is CASSPTGTSGYEQYF. The DNA of the CDR3 is TGTGCCAGCAGCCCAACCGGGACTAGCGGTTACGAGCAGTACTTC.

In this sample, this clonotype turned up a few times. The rearrangement links TRBV29-1 to TRBJ2-1; D gene ambiguous. V shed 1 base and J shed 4 bases, with 11 bases lying between them. This CDR3 contains 14 residues. Per germline, CDR1 SQVTM and CDR2 ANQGSEA. As DNA, the CDR3 is TGCAGCGTTGAAGGGATCGACACTTACAATGAGCAGTTCTTC. Translating it yields CSVEGIDTYNEQFF.

This clonotype was picked up many times. The rearrangement links TRBV6-1 to TRBJ1-5; 8 bases line up with TRBD1. The germline V gene has CDR1 MNHNS and CDR2 SASEGT. V dropped 5 bases and J dropped 5; count of bases not matched to a gene: 8. There are 15 residues in the CDR3. CDR3 amino acids: CASSKTQGGDQPQHF. CDR3 nucleotide sequence: TGTGCCAGCAGTAAGACACAGGGGGGCGATCAGCCCCAGCATTTT.

This clonotype was observed at least ten times. The chain recombines TRBV20-1 with TRBJ1-4; D gene ambiguous. Germline values: CDR1 DFQATT, CDR2 SNEGSKA (reference sequence). CDR3 size: 15 residues. Trimming left V 3 bases short and J 8 bases short, with 19 bases between. The CDR3 region is CSARDRTGGDEKLFF. The CDR3 coding sequence is TGCAGTGCTAGGGATCGGACTGGTGGAGACGAAAAACTGTTTTTT.

The chain joins TRBV11-1 to TRBJ1-3; tentative D call: TRBD1 (5 bases). The CDR3 covers 14 residues. Trimming stripped 4 bases from V and 2 bases from J, with 9 bases between. CDR1 SGHAT and CDR2 FQDESV come from the germline V gene (reference sequence). CDR3 bases: TGTGCCAGCAGCTCAGGGACCACTGGAAACACCATATATTTT. Translation gives CASSSGTTGNTIYF. Complete variable domain (other parts from reference TRBV11-1 and TRBJ1-3): EAEVAQSPRYKITEKSQAVAFWCDPISGHATLYWYRQILGQGPELLVQFQDESVVDDSQLPKDRFSAERLKGVDSTLKIQPAELGDSAMYLCASSSGTTGNTIYFGEGSWLTVV.

This clonotype was observed many times. The rearrangement joins TRBV13 to TRBJ2-7; D is ambiguous. The CDR3 extends over 14 amino acids. The V gene lost 1 base and the J gene lost 7 bases, with 14 bases spanning the gap. CDR1 is PRHDT and CDR2 is FYEKMQ in the germline V gene (reference sequence). CDR3 sequence: CASSLDNSVGEQYF. The CDR3 DNA sequence: TGTGCCAGCAGCTTAGATAACAGCGTGGGGGAGCAGTACTTC.

This clonotype was seen more than once but under ten times. The V and J genes are TRBV10-2 and TRBJ2-1; the match to TRBD2 covers 11 bases. CDR3 length: 15 amino acids. Germline CDR1 is WSHSY and CDR2 is SAAADI. With V trimmed by 6 bases and J by 3 bases, 4 bases remained unmatched. The CDR3 protein is CASRVLAGVYNEQFF. CDR3 nucleotide sequence: TGCGCCAGCAGAGTACTAGCGGGGGTCTACAATGAGCAGTTCTTC.